This T cell receptor (beta chain) derives from a study of blood T cell repertoires in COVID-19. CDR1 is LNHDA and CDR2 is SQIVND in the germline V gene (reference sequence). The CDR3 runs to 16 residues. V lost 6 bases and J 4 bases, leaving 19 bases between the germline ends. Only in-frame clones appear in the TCRdb table, and some are missing; sequencing was by immunoSEQ multiplex PCR. Found here are around 360,000 clones, roughly 86% of them singletons; the top ten hold around 9.3%. The sequencing sample was made of peripheral blood. The sequence was obtained from a woman between 25 and 40 years old with COVID-19, enrolled during active disease. The chain has TRBV19 and TRBJ2-1, with TRBD1 as a possible D gene (6 bases). CDR3 residues: CASRIHYRVEYNEQFF. The CDR3 DNA reads TGTGCCAGTAGGATCCACTACAGGGTGGAGTACAATGAGCAGTTCTTC.